These 24 T cell receptor beta chains originate from one sample sequenced in a study of T cells in Graves' hyperthyroidism and ophthalmopathy. Researchers amplified the TCR beta CDR3 regions from RNA transcripts. Researchers ran a first-round RT-PCR on the TCR CDR3 using the HTBI primer set. TCRdb processed the multiplex PCR reads anew with MiXCR; each CDR3 protein has one entry. This sample carries 35,000 or so distinct CDR3 sequences, about 50% of them seen once, and the ten largest clones take roughly 15%. Material for sequencing was blood. Receptor source: a man in his forties with Graves' ophthalmopathy.

This clonotype was seen a single time. The rearrangement links TRBV5-5 to TRBJ1-4; D might be TRBD1 (5 bases). The germline V and J ends were trimmed by 4 bases and 8 bases, with 21 bases remaining between them. The length of the CDR3 is 16 residues. The germline CDR1 and CDR2 sequences are SGHKS and YYEKEE (reference sequence). CDR3 amino acids: CASSGNQGTSMEKLFF. CDR3 coding DNA: TGTGCCAGCAGCGGGAACCAGGGTACCTCTATGGAAAAACTGTTTTTT.

Ten or more counts support this clonotype. The chain joins TRBV7-3 to TRBJ2-1; D perhaps matches TRBD1 (6 bases). V shed 6 bases and J shed 5 bases, with 14 bases lying between them. Germline V gene sequence: CDR1 SGHTA, CDR2 FQGTGA. The CDR3 consists of 14 residues. CDR3 in amino acids: CASSSDRTDNEQFF. The CDR3 bases are TGTGCCAGCAGTTCTGACAGGACCGACAATGAGCAGTTCTTC.

This clonotype was picked up many times. The rearrangement links TRBV4-1 to TRBJ2-5, with 11 bases lining up with TRBD2. The J segment lost 2 bases and the V segment lost 3 bases, leaving 5 bases of the junction unmatched. Germline CDR1 MGHRA, CDR2 YSYEKL. The CDR3 extends over 16 amino acids. The CDR3 region has the DNA TGCGCCAGCAGCCACCGGAGACTAGCGGGGCAAGAGACCCAGTACTTC. Translated: CASSHRRLAGQETQYF.

V and J are TRBV7-4 and TRBJ2-1, with D possibly being TRBD1 or TRBD2 (5 bases each). The CDR3 contains 12 residues. Trimming pared 5 bases from V and 9 bases from J, leaving 11 bases between. CDR1 and CDR2 from the germline V gene are SGHVT and SQSDAQ. In DNA, the CDR3 is TGTGCCAGCAGCCCCGGGGCTGGTGAGCAGTTCTTC. Its protein is CASSPGAGEQFF.

The CDR3, as DNA: TGTGCCAGCAGCCTCCCGGGAGTCCGCTCCTACGAGCAGTACTTC. Amino acid sequence: CASSLPGVRSYEQYF. The V call is TRBV6-5, the J call TRBJ2-7, with TRBD2 as a possible D gene (6 bases). This CDR3 is 15 amino acids long. V shed 6 bases and J shed 0 bases, with 15 bases lying between them. Germline-derived CDR1 and CDR2 are MNHEY and SVGAGI.

The V and J genes are TRBV7-9 and TRBJ1-4; D is unresolved. The germline gives CDR1 SEHNR, CDR2 FQNEAQ (reference sequence). The CDR3 totals 14 residues. V was trimmed by 5 bases and J by 0 bases, leaving 7 bases between them. The CDR3 DNA sequence: TGTGCCAGCAGCCCGGGTGCAACTAATGAAAAACTGTTTTTT. It codes for CASSPGATNEKLFF.

In the case of this clonotype: Given the absence of the conserved phenylalanine or tryptophan at the CDR3 end, a read error is likely. The V gene is TRBV12-3 or TRBV12-4, the J gene TRBJ1-6; 9 bases fit TRBD1. Trimming cost V 6 bases and J 7 bases; bases outside gene matches: 4. The CDR3 length is 14 residues. The CDR3 spells CASSVTGGNSPLHS. CDR3 coding DNA: TGTGCCAGCAGCGTGACAGGGGGAAATTCACCCCTCCACTCT.

This clonotype was picked up many times. V usage is TRBV11-2 and J usage is TRBJ2-2; 7 nucleotides line up with TRBD1. Germline lookup yields CDR1 SGHAT and CDR2 FQNNGV. The CDR3 sequence is 18 residues long. V lost 1 base and J lost 0; bases outside the gene matches: 8. The CDR3 DNA follows: TGTGCCAGCAGCTTAGGGAGGTGGGGACAGACGAACACCGGGGAGCTGTTTTTT. Its protein is CASSLGRWGQTNTGELFF. Supplemented by reference TRBV11-2 and TRBJ2-2, the full variable domain reads EAGVAQSPRYKIIEKRQSVAFWCNPISGHATLYWYQQILGQGPKLLIQFQNNGVVDDSQLPKDRFSAERLKGVDSTLKIQPAKLEDSAVYLCASSLGRWGQTNTGELFFGEGSRLTVL.

This clonotype was observed many times. The CDR3 is CASSQEGGHRDTQYF. DNA for the CDR3: TGTGCCAGCAGCCAGGAGGGGGGCCACCGGGATACGCAGTATTTT. The chain is built from TRBV4-2 and TRBJ2-3; D possibly uses TRBD1 or TRBD2 (6 bases each). CDR3 length equals 15 residues. The germline V gene has CDR1 LGHNA and CDR2 YNFKEQ. Trimming cost V 3 bases and J 6 bases, with 16 bases left between them.

This clonotype rates as medium-sized (0.01 to 0.1%). The chain employs TRBV7-2 and TRBJ2-7, with D tentatively TRBD1 (6 bases). The CDR3 spans 12 residues. Germline V gives CDR1 SGHTA, CDR2 FQGNSA. With 3 bases removed from V and 7 bases from J, the gap between germline ends came to 10 bases. The chain's CDR3 is CASSFPGQEQYF. CDR3 DNA: TGTGCCAGCAGCTTTCCCGGACAGGAGCAGTACTTC. The full variable domain, with the rest looked up from reference TRBV7-2 and TRBJ2-7, is GAGVSQSPSNKVTEKGKDVELRCDPISGHTALYWYRQSLGQGLEFLIYFQGNSAPDKSGLPSDRFSAERTGGSVSTLTIQRTQQEDSAVYLCASSFPGQEQYFGPGTRLTVT.

This clonotype is labeled as medium-sized. The chain recombines TRBV7-2 with TRBJ2-5, with 8 bases that match TRBD2. Germline trimming cut 6 bases from V and 7 bases from J; bases unmatched to any gene: 10. CDR3 length: 14 amino acids. The germline gives CDR1 SGHTA, CDR2 FQGNSA. The DNA for the CDR3 is TGTGCCAGCAGGGCTAGCGGGCTCTCTGGGACCCAGTACTTC. Translating gives CASRASGLSGTQYF.

This clonotype came up many times. CDR3 in DNA: TGCGCCAGCAGCCCGGTGGCGAGGGAGACCCAGTACTTC. Protein product: CASSPVARETQYF. The chain employs TRBV5-1 and TRBJ2-5, with D uncertain. Trimming pared 4 bases from V and 5 bases from J, leaving 12 bases between. Looked up from germline, CDR1 is SGHRS and CDR2 is YFSETQ. CDR3 size: 13 residues. The full variable domain, with the rest looked up from reference TRBV5-1 and TRBJ2-5, is KAGVTQTPRYLIKTRGQQVTLSCSPISGHRSVSWYQQTPGQGLQFLFEYFSETQRNKGNFPGRFSGRQFSNSRSEMNVSTLELGDSALYLCASSPVARETQYFGPGTRLLVL.

The CDR3 coding sequence is TGTGCCAGCAGTGAATATAAGGGGGTGAACTATGGCTACACCTTC. Residues: CASSEYKGVNYGYTF. V and J are TRBV25-1 and TRBJ1-2, with TRBD1 as a possible D gene (6 bases). Between the trimmed V and J ends, which lost 0 bases and 2 bases, there was a span of 10 bases. The CDR3 sequence is 15 residues long. Germline loops: CDR1 MGHDK, CDR2 SYGVNS.

The chain links TRBV12-3 or TRBV12-4 to TRBJ1-3; no firm D call. The CDR3 covers 12 residues. Trimming took 2 bases from V and 4 from J, leaving 3 bases between them. The CDR3, as DNA: TGTGCCAGCAGTTTAAAGGGAAACACCATATATTTT. As protein: CASSLKGNTIYF.

The chain links TRBV20-1 to TRBJ2-1, with TRBD2 identical over 8 bases. Losses at the gene ends were 0 bases for V and 8 bases for J; bases not matched to a gene: 21. Germline CDR1 DFQATT, CDR2 SNEGSKA (reference sequence). The CDR3 is 19 residues long. CDR3 amino acids: CSARDPGGSPGLVVDEQFF. CDR3 coding DNA: TGCAGTGCTAGAGATCCGGGAGGGTCGCCGGGACTAGTTGTCGATGAGCAGTTCTTC.

This clonotype has at least ten counts. This chain uses TRBV6-1 with TRBJ2-1; 8 bases fit TRBD2. The V gene's germline CDR1 is MNHNS and CDR2 SASEGT. V shed 2 bases, J shed 2 bases, and the junction held 2 bases outside the gene matches. The CDR3 totals 15 residues. CDR3 residues: CASSERGLAYNEQFF. The CDR3 nucleotides read TGTGCCAGCAGTGAAAGGGGACTAGCCTACAATGAGCAGTTCTTC.

Ten or more counts support this clonotype. CDR3 sequence: CASRAGRGGGKDTQYF. The CDR3 DNA is TGTGCCAGCAGGGCCGGCCGGGGCGGAGGAAAAGATACGCAGTATTTT. The chain carries TRBV11-2 and TRBJ2-3; D could derive from TRBD1 or TRBD2 (5 bases each). Looked up from germline, CDR1 is SGHAT and CDR2 is FQNNGV. The CDR3 length is 16 residues. V shed 6 bases and J shed 5 bases, with 21 bases lying between them.

This clonotype was seen at least ten times. V gene TRBV6-6 combines with J gene TRBJ2-7; D unclear. Trimming pared 6 bases from V and 8 bases from J, leaving 14 bases between. CDR1 and CDR2 (germline): MNHNY, SVGAGI (reference sequence). The CDR3 is made up of 12 amino acids. The CDR3, as DNA: TGTGCCAGCAGCCAATCGGATTTCAAGCAGTACTTC. It specifies CASSQSDFKQYF.

J is TRBJ2-7 and V is TRBV19, with D maybe TRBD1 (5 bases). The germline gives CDR1 LNHDA, CDR2 SQIVND (reference sequence). This CDR3 has 16 residues. V lost 3 bases and J 5 bases, leaving 20 bases between the germline ends. The CDR3 loop reads CASSISRVFEANEQYF. CDR3 coding DNA: TGTGCCAGTAGTATCTCCAGGGTATTTGAGGCCAACGAGCAGTACTTC.

V is TRBV5-1 and J is TRBJ2-2, with TRBD1 matching 8 bases. Germline CDR1 reads SGHRS; CDR2 reads YFSETQ. Unmatched junction bases numbered 7, after V lost 3 bases and J lost 0 bases. The CDR3 contains 17 residues. The CDR3 region has the DNA TGCGCCAGCAGCTCGGTCGTCAGGGGGCCGAACACCGGGGAGCTGTTTTTT. It codes for CASSSVVRGPNTGELFF.

This sequence joins TRBV7-9 and TRBJ2-1; 14 bases fit TRBD2. V lost 5 bases to trimming and J lost 6 bases; unmatched junction nucleotides: 3. CDR3 length: 15 amino acids. Germline CDR1 reads SEHNR; CDR2 reads FQNEAQ (reference sequence). The CDR3 nucleotides are TGTGCCAGCAGCCTGACTAGCGGGAGGGCCAATGAGCAGTTCTTC. Its translation is CASSLTSGRANEQFF.

This clonotype was found many times. The chain employs TRBV19 and TRBJ2-5, with 7 bases that match TRBD2. The germline gives CDR1 LNHDA, CDR2 SQIVND (reference sequence). This CDR3 is 13 amino acids long. V lost 5 bases, J lost 2 bases, and 2 bases stayed unmatched. The CDR3 spells CASSGRAQETQYF. As DNA, the CDR3 is TGTGCCAGTAGTGGGAGGGCTCAAGAGACCCAGTACTTC.

The V gene is TRBV20-1, the J gene TRBJ1-2, with 10 positions matching TRBD1. The V and J ends lost 5 bases and 7 bases, in that order; junction bases with no gene match: 7. There are 13 residues in the CDR3. Germline V gene lookup returns CDR1 DFQATT and CDR2 SNEGSKA (reference sequence). CDR3 sequence: CSAPRQGATGYTF. CDR3 DNA sequence: TGCAGTGCTCCACGACAGGGGGCCACTGGCTACACCTTC.

At least ten counts were recorded for this clonotype. J is TRBJ2-6 and V is TRBV6-6, with unresolved D. With 5 bases removed from V and 1 base from J, the gap between germline ends came to 9 bases. Germline values: CDR1 MNHNY, CDR2 SVGAGI (reference sequence). The CDR3 runs to 15 residues. In nucleotides, the CDR3 is TGTGCCAGCAGTCCCACGGGTTCTGGGGCCAACGTCCTGACTTTC. Protein product: CASSPTGSGANVLTF.